A selection of T cell receptor beta chains follows, all from one sample in a study of graft-versus-host responses after intestinal transplantation. Measured with immunoSEQ multiplex PCR; TCRdb has only the in-frame clones, and not every one. This sample has about 30,000 clones; around 94% occur once, and the top ten carry roughly 0.7%. Sequencing was performed on PBMCs, taken approximately 69 days after intestinal transplant. Source of these receptors: a human patient who received an intestinal transplant, so some T cells may come from the graft donor. CDR3s include the opening cysteine and the closing phenylalanine or tryptophan.

V: TRBV18; CDR3: CASSRVEVGGELFF
V: TRBV7-6; CDR3: CASSGAGGHSYNEQFF
V: TRBV9; CDR3: CASSAALLGTEAFF
V: TRBV6-4; CDR3: CASSDSGTSTEAFF
V: TRBV7-7; CDR3: CASSPGLERDYEQHF
V: TRBV7-8; CDR3: CASSLIGQAINSPLHF
V: TRBV19; CDR3: CASLSLQYNEQFF
V: TRBV6-1; CDR3: CASSQSRDSNYGYTF
V: TRBV4-1; CDR3: CASSQEGTGQNQETQYF
V: TRBV5-1; CDR3: CASSSVYGGSYGYTF
V: TRBV28; CDR3: CASTPRPGQGPFSNQPQHF
V: TRBV5-5; CDR3: CASSRGYEQYF
V: TRBV27; CDR3: CASRTVTNSPLHF
V: TRBV28; CDR3: CASSPRGRSTEAFF
V: TRBV6-1; CDR3: CASYVTVSTGELFF
V: TRBV19; CDR3: CASMSGYYGYTF
V: TRBV10-2; CDR3: CASSTGDSNQPQHF
V: TRBV5-1; CDR3: CASSLGQGFAYEQYF
V: TRBV29-1; CDR3: CSVEDKRRISYNEQFF
V: TRBV27; CDR3: CASSWLAGDNEQFF
V: TRBV7-9; CDR3: CASSFAWTYLETQYF
V: TRBV4-1; CDR3: CASSQLSRYGQYF
V: TRBV27; CDR3: CASGLSGSAPGGELFF
V: TRBV2; CDR3: CASSEPWLSGNHQPQHF
V: TRBV6-1; CDR3: CASSAPGGEGTDTQYF
V: TRBV30; CDR3: CAWTLGQNYGYTF
V: TRBV19; CDR3: CASSIGLDEQYF
V: TRBV4-1; CDR3: CASSQAAGTPSYEQYF
V: TRBV29-1; CDR3: CSVDLTGGGTEAFF
V: TRBV6-1; CDR3: CASSEETGWNQPQHF
V: TRBV27; CDR3: CASSYGWNTGELFF
V: TRBV11-3; CDR3: CASSLGRTYEQYF
V: TRBV19; CDR3: CATARVYNEQFF
V: TRBV20-1; CDR3: CSVPVGTEAFF
V: TRBV7-9; CDR3: CASSLDSGRNQETQYF
V: TRBV28; CDR3: CASTPAGTHYEQYF
V: TRBV6-6; CDR3: CASADRRSPQHF
V: TRBV7-2; CDR3: CASSFGQETQYF
V: TRBV9; CDR3: CASSVGTSNQPQHF
V: TRBV6-4; CDR3: CASSPERGAADTQYF
V: TRBV2; CDR3: CASSEGYLDRGNEQYF
V: TRBV6-1; CDR3: CASSVIDSSYEQYF
V: TRBV28; CDR3: CASRQLVNNEQFF
V: TRBV7-2; CDR3: CASSLVGGSGNQPQHF
V: TRBV9; CDR3: CASSVGLAGADTQYF
V: TRBV6-5; CDR3: CASSSPGNEQFF
V: TRBV10-2; CDR3: CASSEGNEQFF
V: TRBV4-1; CDR3: CASSQVAGAAGELFF
V: TRBV7-9; CDR3: CASSLFPFYGYTF
V: TRBV5-1; CDR3: CASSPMGTESYEQYF
V: TRBV7-8; CDR3: CASSSNRGSDEQYF
V: TRBV7-8; CDR3: CASSLAGQMIYNEQFF
V: TRBV7-8; CDR3: CATRQGADTQYF
V: TRBV5-4; CDR3: CASGSLRWGYTF